The rows below give T cell receptor beta chains drawn from one sample of a study of blood T cell repertoires in COVID-19. Method: immunoSEQ multiplex PCR; TCRdb's copy keeps in-frame clones and lacks some. In the table there are approximately 75,000 clones, more than 80% of which are singletons. Sequencing used peripheral blood. Source of these receptors: a man older than 75 with acute or convalescent COVID-19. Both conserved end residues are trimmed from each CDR3.

>TRBV18
ASSPGTADSPLH
>TRBV7-6
ASSLDVIYEQY
>TRBV4-2
ASSQLGQYNEQF
>TRBV3-1/TRBV3-2
ASSPRANQDSPLH
>TRBV7-9
ASSPHREYPYEQY
>TRBV5-1
ASSLLAGDYEQY
>TRBV19
ASSQGDPSGNTIY
>TRBV2
ASSDLVDSPYEQY
>TRBV18
ASSPRLQGNSGANVLT
>TRBV3-1/TRBV3-2
ASSAGTVGGYT
>TRBV19
ASSTDRGSSEQY
>TRBV5-1
ASSLVQGADETQY
>TRBV7-7
ASSLGAGAKGETQY
>TRBV27
ASSLGLWNRGLYSGANVLT
>TRBV28
ASTFPSRGRDTQY
>TRBV7-2
ASSRPSGQAWGEKLF
>TRBV30
AWRQQGTYGYT
>TRBV7-2
ASSLREGANYGYT
>TRBV19
ASSITGLPPENEQF
>TRBV6-1
ASSEVASGRPDTQY